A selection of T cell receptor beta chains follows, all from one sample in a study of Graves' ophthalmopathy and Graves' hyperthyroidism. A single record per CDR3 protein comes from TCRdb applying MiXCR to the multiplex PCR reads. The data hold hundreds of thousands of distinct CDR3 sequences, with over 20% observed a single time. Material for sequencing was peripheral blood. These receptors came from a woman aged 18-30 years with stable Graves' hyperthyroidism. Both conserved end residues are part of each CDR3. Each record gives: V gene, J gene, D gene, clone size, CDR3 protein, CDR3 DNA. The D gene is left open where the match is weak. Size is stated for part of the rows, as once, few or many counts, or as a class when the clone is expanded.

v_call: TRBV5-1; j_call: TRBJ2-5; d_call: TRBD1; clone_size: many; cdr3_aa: CASSLNGQGNEETQYF; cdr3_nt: TGCGCCAGCAGCTTGAATGGACAGGGGAACGAAGAGACCCAGTACTTC
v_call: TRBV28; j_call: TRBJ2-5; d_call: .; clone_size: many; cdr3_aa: CASNRGGGNFQYF; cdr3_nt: TGTGCCAGCAATAGGGGGGGGGGCAACTTTCAGTACTTC
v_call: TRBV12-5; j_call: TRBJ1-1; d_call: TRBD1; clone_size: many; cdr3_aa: CASGLLATGEAFF; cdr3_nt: TGTGCTAGTGGTTTGCTTGCGACAGGGGAAGCTTTCTTT
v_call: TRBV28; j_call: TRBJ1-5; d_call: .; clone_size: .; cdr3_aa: CASSPRLKTGQPQHF; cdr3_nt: TGTGCCAGCAGTCCCCGACTGAAAACGGGTCAGCCCCAGCATTTT
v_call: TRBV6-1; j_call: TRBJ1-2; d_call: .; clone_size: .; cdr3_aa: CASSELPVGYGYTF; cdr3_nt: TGTGCCAGCAGTGAGCTCCCAGTAGGCTATGGCTACACCTTC
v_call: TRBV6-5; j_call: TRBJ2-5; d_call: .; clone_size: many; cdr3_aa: CASSYPEAETQYF; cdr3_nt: TGTGCCAGCAGTTACCCTGAAGCGGAGACCCAGTACTTC
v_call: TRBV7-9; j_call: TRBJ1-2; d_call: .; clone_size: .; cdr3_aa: CASSSPDSNYGYTF; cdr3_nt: TGTGCCAGCAGCTCCCCGGACAGCAACTATGGCTACACCTTC
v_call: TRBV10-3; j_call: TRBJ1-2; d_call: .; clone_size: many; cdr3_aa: CAISVETLYGYTF; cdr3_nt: TGTGCCATCAGCGTTGAGACACTCTATGGCTACACCTTC
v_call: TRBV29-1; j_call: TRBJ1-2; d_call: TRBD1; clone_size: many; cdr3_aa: CSVTGTGGYGYTF; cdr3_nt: TGCAGCGTTACCGGGACAGGGGGCTATGGCTACACCTTC
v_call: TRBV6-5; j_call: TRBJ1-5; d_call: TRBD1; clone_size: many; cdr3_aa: CASSYPSEGALGQPQHF; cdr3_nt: TGTGCCAGCAGTTACCCTAGCGAGGGGGCCCTCGGTCAGCCCCAGCATTTT
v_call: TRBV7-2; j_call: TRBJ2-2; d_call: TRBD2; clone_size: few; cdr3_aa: CASSKLAGLRGELFF; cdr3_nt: TGTGCCAGCAGTAAACTAGCGGGACTCCGGGGGGAGCTGTTTTTT
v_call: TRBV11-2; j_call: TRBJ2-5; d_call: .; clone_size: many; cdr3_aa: CASSPSTTWGETQYF; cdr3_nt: TGTGCCAGCAGCCCTAGTACCACCTGGGGTGAGACCCAGTACTTC
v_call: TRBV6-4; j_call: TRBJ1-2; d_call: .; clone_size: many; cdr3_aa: CASSDGGRDYGYTF; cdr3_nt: TGTGCCAGCAGTGACGGGGGCCGTGACTATGGCTACACCTTC
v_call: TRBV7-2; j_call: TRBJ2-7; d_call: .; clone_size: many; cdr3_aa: CASSLTPGDPYEQYF; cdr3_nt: TGTGCCAGCAGCCTCACGCCGGGGGATCCCTACGAGCAGTACTTC
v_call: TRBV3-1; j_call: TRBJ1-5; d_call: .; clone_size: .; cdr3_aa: CASSQGGVSNQPQHF; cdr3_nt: TGTGCCAGCAGCCAAGGGGGGGTGAGCAATCAGCCCCAGCATTTT
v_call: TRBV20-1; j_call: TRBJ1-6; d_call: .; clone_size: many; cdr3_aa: CSASRHPGRSSYNSPLHF; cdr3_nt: TGCAGTGCTAGTAGACACCCAGGACGGAGCTCCTATAATTCACCCCTCCACTTT
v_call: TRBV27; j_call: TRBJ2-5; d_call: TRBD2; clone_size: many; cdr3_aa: CASSFKWRTSGSSETQYF; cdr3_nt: TGTGCCAGCAGTTTTAAATGGAGGACTAGCGGGAGTTCGGAGACCCAGTACTTC
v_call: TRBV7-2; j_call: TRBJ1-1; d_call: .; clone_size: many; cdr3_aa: CASTNTKGRLAFF; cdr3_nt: TGTGCCAGCACCAACACGAAAGGGAGGTTAGCTTTCTTT
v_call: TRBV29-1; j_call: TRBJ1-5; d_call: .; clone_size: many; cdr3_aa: CSVEVMANQPQHF; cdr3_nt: TGCAGCGTTGAAGTCATGGCCAATCAGCCCCAGCATTTT
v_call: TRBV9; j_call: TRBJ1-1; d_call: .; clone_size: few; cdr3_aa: CDSSVVGAGGTEAFF; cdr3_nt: TGTGACAGCAGCGTAGTAGGAGCTGGGGGTACTGAAGCTTTCTTT
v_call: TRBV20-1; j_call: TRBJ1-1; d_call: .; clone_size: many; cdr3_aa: CSASPLISTEAFF; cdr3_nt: TGCAGTGCTAGTCCCTTGATTAGCACTGAAGCTTTCTTT
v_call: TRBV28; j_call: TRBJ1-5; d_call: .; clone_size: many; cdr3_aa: CASSPGQNQPQHF; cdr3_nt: TGTGCCAGCAGTCCGGGACAAAATCAGCCCCAGCATTTT
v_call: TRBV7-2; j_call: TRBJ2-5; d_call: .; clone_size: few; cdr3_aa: CASSPRIVGETQYF; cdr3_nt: TGTGCCAGCAGCCCTCGTATCGTCGGGGAGACCCAGTACTTC
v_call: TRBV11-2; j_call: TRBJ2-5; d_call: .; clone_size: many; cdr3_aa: CASSLRADGETQYF; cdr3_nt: TGTGCCAGCAGCCTCCGGGCCGACGGAGAGACCCAGTACTTC
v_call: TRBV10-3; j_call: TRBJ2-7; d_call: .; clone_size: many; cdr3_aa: CAIGAGVGSGQGGKQYF; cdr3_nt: .
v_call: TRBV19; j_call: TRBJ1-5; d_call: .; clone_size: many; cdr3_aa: CATSIYIGAKGSNQPQHF; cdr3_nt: TGTGCCACTAGTATCTACATAGGGGCCAAGGGCAGCAATCAGCCCCAGCATTTT
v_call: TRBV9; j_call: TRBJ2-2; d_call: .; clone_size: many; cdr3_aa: CASSPRAAEANTGELFF; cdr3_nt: TGTGCCAGCAGCCCAAGGGCAGCGGAGGCGAACACCGGGGAGCTGTTTTTT
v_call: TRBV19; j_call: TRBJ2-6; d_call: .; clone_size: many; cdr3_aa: CASSTRVGRGANVLTF; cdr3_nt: TGTGCCAGTAGTACTCGAGTGGGCAGGGGGGCCAACGTCCTGACTTTC
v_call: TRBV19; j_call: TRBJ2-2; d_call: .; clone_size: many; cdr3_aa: CASSITGRAVGELFF; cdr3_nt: TGTGCCAGTAGTATAACTGGCAGGGCGGTCGGGGAGCTGTTTTTT
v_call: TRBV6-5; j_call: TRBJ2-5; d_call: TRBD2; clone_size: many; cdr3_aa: CASSSREGGFQETQYF; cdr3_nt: TGTGCCAGCAGTTCCCGGGAGGGTGGGTTCCAAGAGACCCAGTACTTC
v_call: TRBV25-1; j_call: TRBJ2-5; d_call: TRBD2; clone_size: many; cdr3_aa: CASSVTSGSQETQYF; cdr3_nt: TGTGCCAGCAGCGTAACTAGCGGAAGCCAAGAGACCCAGTACTTC
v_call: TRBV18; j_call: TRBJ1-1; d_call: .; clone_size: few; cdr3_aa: CASSPLHGPRGTEAFF; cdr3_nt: TGTGCCAGCTCACCTCTTCATGGACCGAGGGGGACTGAAGCTTTCTTT
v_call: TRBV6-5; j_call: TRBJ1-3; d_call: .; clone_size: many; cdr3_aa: CASSPHRRNTIYF; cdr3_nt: TGTGCCAGCAGTCCCCACAGGAGGAACACCATATATTTT
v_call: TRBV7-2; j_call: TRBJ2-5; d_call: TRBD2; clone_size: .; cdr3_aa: CASSARGTRTETQYF; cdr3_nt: TGTGCCAGCAGCGCTCGCGGGACTAGGACGGAGACCCAGTACTTC
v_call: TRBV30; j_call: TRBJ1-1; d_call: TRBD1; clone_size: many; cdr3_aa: CAWSQTGATEAFF; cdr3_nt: TGTGCCTGGAGCCAGACAGGGGCCACTGAAGCTTTCTTT